A selection of T cell receptor beta chains follows, all from one sample in a study of T cells in Graves' hyperthyroidism and ophthalmopathy. TCRdb reanalysed the multiplex PCR reads using MiXCR and keeps one entry per CDR3 protein. The table has more than 500,000 distinct CDR3 sequences, roughly 16% seen once. Sequenced input: blood. The receptors here all came from a woman aged 30 to 39 with Graves' ophthalmopathy. Both conserved end residues are part of each CDR3. The order of the fields is V gene, D gene, clone size, J gene, CDR3 DNA, CDR3 protein. D genes are given only for firm matches. The listing skips clone size in some rows; elsewhere it reads once, few, many or a size class.

>TRBV11-1|NA|many|TRBJ2-5
TGTGCCAGCAGCTCCTCGTGGACCCAGTACTTC
CASSSSWTQYF
>TRBV30|TRBD2|many|TRBJ2-3
TGTGCCTACTCGACTAGCGGACCCACAGATACGCAGTATTTT
CAYSTSGPTDTQYF
>TRBV28|TRBD2|many|TRBJ2-7
TGTGCCAGCAGTTTAGCGCCTAGCGGGGCCTACGAGCAGTACTTC
CASSLAPSGAYEQYF
>TRBV18|TRBD2|NA|TRBJ2-7
TGTGCCAGCAAAAGCGGGACCTCCTACGAGCAGTACTTC
CASKSGTSYEQYF
>TRBV6-1|TRBD2|many|TRBJ2-7
TGTGCCAGCAGCCGGACTAGCGGGAGGCAGCACTACGAGCAGTACTTC
CASSRTSGRQHYEQYF
>TRBV28|NA|many|TRBJ1-5
TGTGCCAGCAGTTTACCGGGGGGCTTAAATCAGCCCCAGCATTTT
CASSLPGGLNQPQHF
>TRBV4-3|NA|NA|TRBJ2-6
TGCGCCAGCAGCCAGACCTCTGGGGCCAACGTCCTGACTTTC
CASSQTSGANVLTF
>TRBV6-6|NA|few|TRBJ2-7
TGTGCCAGCAGTTACTCGAACGCCTACGAGCAGTACTTC
CASSYSNAYEQYF
>TRBV9|TRBD1|NA|TRBJ2-2
TGTGCCAGCAGCGTAAGGACAGGGGGGCACGGGGAGCTGTTTTTT
CASSVRTGGHGELFF
>TRBV19|NA|NA|TRBJ2-7
TGTGCCAGTAGTATCGACCTCGGGGGCCCCACACTCCGCAGCTCCTACGAGCAGTACTTC
CASSIDLGGPTLRSSYEQYF
>TRBV6-1|TRBD2|NA|TRBJ2-5
TGTGCCAGCAGTAAGCGACTAGCGGGAGGGCAAGAGACCCAGTACTTC
CASSKRLAGGQETQYF
>TRBV9|TRBD2|NA|TRBJ2-5
TGTGCCAGCAGCTCGGGGGGGGCTGGAGAGACCCAGTACTTC
CASSSGGAGETQYF
>TRBV7-3|NA|few|TRBJ2-1
TGTGCCAGCAGCTCCGAGCCACTGGGCTACAATGAGCAGTTCTTC
CASSSEPLGYNEQFF
>TRBV13|NA|many|TRBJ2-3
TGTGCCAGCAGCCAGGAGCGGGCCACAGATACGCAGTATTTT
CASSQERATDTQYF
>TRBV29-1|NA|NA|TRBJ1-4
TGCAGCGTTGTCACAGGAGGGGGTAATGAAAAACTGTTTTTT
CSVVTGGGNEKLFF
>TRBV11-2|NA|many|TRBJ1-6
TGTGCCAGCAGCTTAGGCGGAGATTCACCCCTCCACTTT
CASSLGGDSPLHF
>TRBV7-7|TRBD2|NA|TRBJ2-5
TGTGCTAGCAGCGCCCTAGCGGGAGCCCAAGAGACCCAGTACTTC
CASSALAGAQETQYF
>TRBV15|NA|NA|TRBJ2-7
TGTGCCACCAGCAGAGAGGGGGGGCTGGTCGAGCAGTACTTC
CATSREGGLVEQYF
>TRBV6-2/TRBV6-3|NA|few|TRBJ2-3
TGTGCCAGCACTACAGGGAGGTTCACAGATACGCAGTATTTT
CASTTGRFTDTQYF
>TRBV19|TRBD1|NA|TRBJ1-1
TGTGCCAGTAGGGCAGGGACAGGGATAACTGAAGCTTTCTTT
CASRAGTGITEAFF
>TRBV6-5|NA|many|TRBJ2-7
TGTGCCAGCAGTTACGGGTTGTACGAGCAGTACTTC
CASSYGLYEQYF
>TRBV29-1|NA|many|TRBJ1-5
TGCAGCGTTGCCGACGGGAGGAATCAGCCCCAGCATTTT
CSVADGRNQPQHF
>TRBV20-1|TRBD1|few|TRBJ2-7
TGCAGTGCTAGCATTCAAACAGGGGACGACGAGCAGTACTTC
CSASIQTGDDEQYF
>TRBV4-2|TRBD1|few|TRBJ1-5
TGTGCCAGCAGCTTCACAGGGGACGGTCAGCCCCAGCATTTT
CASSFTGDGQPQHF
>TRBV7-2|TRBD1|NA|TRBJ2-7
TGTGCCAGCAGCTTAGTGGGGACAGGGGGCGGCGAGCAGTACTTC
CASSLVGTGGGEQYF
>TRBV11-2|TRBD2|many|TRBJ2-7
TGTGCCAGCAGCTTAGTACGACTAGCGGACGAGCAGTACTTC
CASSLVRLADEQYF
>TRBV24-1|NA|NA|TRBJ2-3
TGTGCCACCAGTGATTTGCAAACAGGGTATACGCAGTATTTT
CATSDLQTGYTQYF
>TRBV20-1|TRBD2|many|TRBJ2-1
TGCAGTGCTAGATCTCCAGCGGGAGACTTCATCAATGAGCAGTTCTTC
CSARSPAGDFINEQFF
>TRBV28|TRBD2|many|TRBJ2-7
TGTGCCAGCAGTTTAATTCCCGCTAGCGGGAGTTTGGAGCAGTACTTC
CASSLIPASGSLEQYF
>TRBV28|TRBD1|many|TRBJ2-7
TGTGCCAGCACCCTAACGACAGGGCGACCGTACGAGCAGTACTTC
CASTLTTGRPYEQYF
>TRBV6-1|NA|few|TRBJ1-1
TGTGCCACCAAAACACAGGGTAGAGTGAACACTGAAGCTTTCTTT
CATKTQGRVNTEAFF
>TRBV12-3/TRBV12-4|NA|many|TRBJ1-5
TGTGCCAGCAGTTTATGGTGGGCTCAGCCCCAGCATTTT
CASSLWWAQPQHF
>TRBV24-1|TRBD2|NA|TRBJ2-3
TGTGCCACCAGTGATACCGGGACTAGCGGGAGTTTGATCACAGATACGCAGTATTTT
CATSDTGTSGSLITDTQYF
>TRBV5-1|NA|NA|TRBJ2-1
TGCGCCAGCAGCTTGGGCGGAACAGGGGGGGGCAATGAGCAGTTCTTC
CASSLGGTGGGNEQFF
>TRBV11-2|TRBD1|many|TRBJ1-2
TGTGCCAGCAGCCCGACTATCGGGACAGGGGCGAACTACTATGGCTACACCTTC
CASSPTIGTGANYYGYTF
>TRBV7-6|TRBD2|NA|TRBJ2-2
TGTGCCAGCAGCTCCGTAGCGGGAGGCACCGGGGAGCTGTTTTTT
CASSSVAGGTGELFF
>TRBV20-1|NA|many|TRBJ2-1
TGCAGTGCTAAACAGGGTTACAATGAGCAGTTCTTC
CSAKQGYNEQFF
>TRBV2|NA|few|TRBJ2-3
TGTGCCAGCAGTGAAGACACAGCCACAGATACGCAGTATTTT
CASSEDTATDTQYF